Sequencing of this T cell receptor (beta chain) was carried out in a study of T cell repertoires in cytomegalovirus infection. At the level of the study: Shared public TCR beta signatures pointed to both CMV infection and a matching HLA type.

TCRdb itself ran the reads through MiXCR, one entry per CDR3 protein. This table has hundreds of thousands of distinct CDR3 sequences, around a sixth appearing once. The CDR3 loop spans 16 amino acids. The V segment lost 5 bases and the J segment 2 bases; nucleotides outside the gene matches: 4. CDR1 and CDR2 (germline): ENHRY, SYGVKD. V gene TRBV10-3 combines with J gene TRBJ2-3, with TRBD2 identical over 13 bases. The material sequenced was PBMCs. This receptor was taken from a human donor in good health (CMV status not recorded). Some clones in this sample may be carry-over from other donors' samples. The CDR3 loop is CAISFGLAGVTDTQYF. The CDR3 DNA sequence: TGTGCCATCAGTTTCGGACTAGCGGGGGTCACAGATACGCAGTATTTT.